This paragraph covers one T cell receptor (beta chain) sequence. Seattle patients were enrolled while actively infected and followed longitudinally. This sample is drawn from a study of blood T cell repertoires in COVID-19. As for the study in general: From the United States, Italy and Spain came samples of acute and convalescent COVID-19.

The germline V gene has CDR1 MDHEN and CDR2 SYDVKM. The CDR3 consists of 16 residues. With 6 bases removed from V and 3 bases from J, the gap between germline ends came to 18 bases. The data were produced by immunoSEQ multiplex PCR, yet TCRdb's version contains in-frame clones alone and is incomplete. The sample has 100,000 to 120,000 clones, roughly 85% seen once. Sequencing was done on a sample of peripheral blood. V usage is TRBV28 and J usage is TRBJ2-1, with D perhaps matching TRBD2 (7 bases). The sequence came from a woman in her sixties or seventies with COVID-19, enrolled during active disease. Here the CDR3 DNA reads TGTGCCAGCAGACAAAGGGGGGACTACCACTACAATGAGCAGTTCTTC. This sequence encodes CASRQRGDYHYNEQFF.